This T cell receptor (beta chain) originates from a study of blood T cell repertoires in COVID-19 (TCRdb year 2020). Study-wide context: The collaborator samples originated in the United States, Italy and Spain and spanned the acute and convalescent phases of COVID-19. Nearly every sample came with metadata listing a de-identified subject ID, COVID-19 status, age in years and sex. The prospective study material was composed of cDNA or gDNA derived from T cells, B-cell-depleted T cells, or PBMCs. The samples were drawn from two sources: the first 160 participants of the ongoing ImmuneRACE study, and 1,000 to 1,500 subjects contributed by 6 global collaborators. Deeply sampled blood TCRbeta repertoires from subjects exposed to, actively infected with, or recovered from COVID-19 were included in the dataset. Where HLA class I and class II types were available, the types were taken from metadata supplied by the sample provider, not from assay-based typing. The repertoires were released in a freely available public database meant as a resource for research on the immune response to SARS-CoV-2.

Paper-wide results and their limitations: How much clinical and demographic metadata was included differed by source and by participant, and the metadata was provided uncurated.

As to this clone: The specificity of this receptor is unknown. No per-base quality is available; no much larger clone lies one base away.

The immunoSEQ Assay, a bias-controlled multiplex PCR, was used to amplify TCRbeta CDR3 regions from genomic DNA. The authors' analysis ran thus. Within the assay, amplification of reference gene primers was used to estimate how many nucleated cells each sample contained. To quantify the absolute abundance of each unique TCRbeta CDR3 rearrangement, sequence reads were collapsed and filtered. For each sample, productive Simpson clonality was calculated as the square root of Simpson's diversity index over productive rearrangements. This is the immuneACCESS table as TCRdb keeps it, with only in-frame sequences that have V and J called. A part of the clones is gone; compared with another copy, unresolved V genes explain less than half, and the rest is unexplained. V and J calls and clone size are copied from that table; D and trimming were computed from the DNA. In all, the sample holds tens of thousands of clones, and 80% to 90% of those were seen once. Together, the top ten hold roughly 6% of the sample.

Reading from cysteine to phenylalanine, the CDR3 counts 16 amino acids. Only CDR3 DNA is held: 48 bases, read in frame from base 1. V drops 1 base and J drops 1 base, leaving 14 bases in between. Via the germline V gene, CDR1 is LGHNA and CDR2 YSLEER. Collaborating institutions collected whole blood in K2EDTA tubes following their own protocols. For TCRbeta analysis, collaborators shipped samples as frozen whole blood, isolated PBMCs, or DNA extracted from either of those sample types. This TCR was recovered from a man in his fifties or sixties with active COVID-19. Sequencing input: peripheral blood. The sequence joins TRBV4-3 to TRBJ2-7, with no reliable assignment of the D segment. The base sequence is TGCGCCAGCAGCCAAGTTTACGGGTCGGGTTCCTACGAGCAGTACTTC. Translated, this gives CASSQVYGSGSYEQYF.